Below, 23 T cell receptor beta chains from the same sample are listed, as sequenced in a study of blood T cell repertoires in COVID-19. TCRdb keeps only in-frame clones here, not all; method: immunoSEQ multiplex PCR. The sample consists of some 32,000 clones, roughly 84% of them appearing once. The sequencing sample was made of peripheral blood. The receptor source for this set is a man in his fifties or sixties with active COVID-19.

The CDR3 region has the DNA TGTGCCAGCAGCTTATTCCCCGCGGAAAAACTGTTTTTT. This sequence encodes CASSLFPAEKLFF. The chain joins TRBV7-2 to TRBJ1-4; no firm D call. This CDR3 is built from 13 residues. Deletions cut 2 bases from V and 8 bases from J, with 9 bases between. Germline V gives CDR1 SGHTA, CDR2 FQGNSA.

The genes are TRBV6-1 and TRBJ2-7; TRBD2 matches 11 bases. CDR1 MNHNS and CDR2 SASEGT come from the germline V gene. This CDR3 spans 16 amino acids. Trimming removed 1 base from V and 4 bases from J; junction bases left unmatched: 6. The CDR3 nucleotides read TGTGCCAGCAGTGAAGTAGGGCTAGCGGGGGGATACGAGCAGTACTTC. It translates to CASSEVGLAGGYEQYF.

The V gene is TRBV5-6, the J gene TRBJ2-5; 10 positions match TRBD2. There are 17 residues in the CDR3. Germline V gene sequence: CDR1 SGHDT, CDR2 YYEEEE. Trimming took 4 bases from V and 1 from J; bases not matched to a gene: 10. CDR3 nucleotides: TGTGCCAGCAGCAAACAAGCAACTAGCGGGGTCCAAGAGACCCAGTACTTC. It is translated as CASSKQATSGVQETQYF.

The V gene is TRBV18, the J gene TRBJ2-3; a weak D match, TRBD1 (6 bases). This CDR3 has 13 amino acids. Trimming shortened V by 4 bases and J by 5 bases, and 10 bases separated the two germline ends. Germline V lookup: CDR1 KGHSH, CDR2 LQKENI. The CDR3 protein is CASSHWTEDTQYF. CDR3 coding DNA: TGTGCCAGCTCACATTGGACAGAAGATACGCAGTATTTT.

CDR3 protein: CASSVGASGFTDTQYF. The CDR3 nucleotides are TGTGCCAGCAGCGTAGGGGCTAGCGGATTCACAGATACGCAGTATTTT. The chain has TRBV9 and TRBJ2-3; the match to TRBD2 covers 7 bases. CDR3 size: 16 residues. Germline V gives CDR1 SGDLS, CDR2 YYNGEE. The trim removed 0 bases at V and 2 bases at J, leaving 6 bases unmatched.

This rearrangement joins TRBV6-5 to TRBJ1-5, with 8 bases aligning to TRBD1. CDR3 length equals 15 residues. Germline V gives CDR1 MNHEY, CDR2 SVGAGI. The V and J ends lost 4 bases and 2 bases, in that order; junction bases with no gene match: 4. DNA of the CDR3: TGTGCCAGCAGTTCGGACAGGGCGGGCAATCAGCCCCAGCATTTT. Its translation: CASSSDRAGNQPQHF.

J is TRBJ1-1 and V is TRBV29-1, with a possible D match to TRBD1 (6 bases). Germline-derived CDR1 and CDR2 are SQVTM and ANQGSEA. The CDR3 is 13 amino acids. Deletions cut 5 bases from V and 4 bases from J, with 14 bases between. The CDR3 loop is CSVTGGRATEAFF. CDR3 DNA sequence: TGCAGCGTTACCGGGGGGCGCGCCACTGAAGCTTTCTTT.

The J gene is TRBJ1-1, the V gene TRBV10-3; TRBD1 might be the D (5 bases). The CDR3 has 12 amino acids. Germline CDR1 reads ENHRY; CDR2 reads SYGVKD. With 8 bases removed from V and 5 bases from J, the gap between germline ends came to 12 bases. The CDR3 protein is CAIRQGETEAFF. CDR3 bases: TGTGCCATCCGCCAGGGCGAAACTGAAGCTTTCTTT.

The genes are TRBV7-2 and TRBJ1-5; possibly TRBD1 for D (6 bases). Trimming removed 4 bases at V and 3 bases at J, with 10 bases between. The CDR3 runs to 14 residues. The germline V gene encodes CDR1 SGHTA and CDR2 FQGNSA. Here the CDR3 DNA reads TGTGCCAGCAGCTCGGACAGCATCAATCAGCCCCAGCATTTT. Protein sequence: CASSSDSINQPQHF.

The CDR3 loop reads CAISVGLAGEQYF. CDR3 sequence (DNA): TGTGCCATCAGTGTGGGTCTAGCGGGCGAGCAGTACTTC. The V gene is TRBV10-3, the J gene TRBJ2-7; TRBD2 agrees at 8 bases. Looked up from germline, CDR1 is ENHRY and CDR2 is SYGVKD. The CDR3 contains 13 residues. After removal of 4 bases from V and 6 bases from J, the junction contained 5 bases not matched to a gene.

This chain connects TRBV6-5 to TRBJ1-6; D not resolved. V was pared by 1 base and J by 14 bases, with 12 bases between. This CDR3 spans 13 amino acids. The germline V gene encodes CDR1 MNHEY and CDR2 SVGAGI. The CDR3 region has the DNA TGTGCCAGCAGTTACTTGGCGCGGCCCACCCTCCACTTT. Its translation: CASSYLARPTLHF.

The V call is TRBV7-9, the J call TRBJ2-7; 7 nucleotides align to TRBD2. This CDR3 is 14 amino acids long. The V and J ends lost 2 bases and 4 bases, in that order; junction bases with no gene match: 5. CDR1 is SEHNR, CDR2 FQNEAQ, per germline (reference sequence). Written as DNA, the CDR3 is TGTGCCAGCAGCTTATGGGAGGGTTATTACGAGCAGTACTTC. Protein: CASSLWEGYYEQYF. The entire variable domain, with the rest obtained from reference TRBV7-9 and TRBJ2-7, is as follows: DTGVSQNPRHKITKRGQNVTFRCDPISEHNRLYWYRQTLGQGPEFLTYFQNEAQLEKSRLLSDRFSAERPKGSFSTLEIQRTEQGDSAMYLCASSLWEGYYEQYFGPGTRLTVT.

The chain has TRBV12-5 and TRBJ1-1; D is perhaps TRBD1 (6 bases). Trimming took off 3 bases at V and 10 bases at J, with 12 bases between the two ends. The CDR3 extends over 12 amino acids. CDR1 LGHNT and CDR2 FRNRAP come from the germline V gene. The CDR3 DNA sequence: TGTGCTAGTGGTTTCCACAGGGAAGGAGCTTTCTTT. This gives the protein CASGFHREGAFF.

This rearrangement joins TRBV5-1 to TRBJ2-3; the D gene is possibly TRBD2 (5 bases). Germline CDR1 SGHRS, CDR2 YFSETQ. Trimming stripped 1 base from V and 0 bases from J, with 6 bases between. This CDR3 is built from 14 residues. In nucleotides, the CDR3 is TGCGCCAGCAGCTTGAGCGGAAGCACAGATACGCAGTATTTT. It translates to CASSLSGSTDTQYF.

This chain uses TRBV18 with TRBJ1-3; perhaps TRBD1 as D (6 bases). V was cut by 1 base and J by 2 bases, with 12 bases left in between. This CDR3 has 16 amino acids. CDR1 is KGHSH and CDR2 is LQKENI in the germline V gene. The CDR3 region is CASSPQQGFTGNTIYF. CDR3 DNA sequence: TGTGCCAGCTCACCACAGCAGGGGTTCACTGGAAACACCATATATTTT.

The chain recombines TRBV7-9 with TRBJ1-5, with a possible D match to TRBD1 (6 bases). The CDR3 is 12 amino acids. Per germline, CDR1 SEHNR and CDR2 FQNEAQ (reference sequence). Trimming removed 4 bases from V and 9 bases from J, with 10 bases in between. In DNA form, the CDR3 reads TGTGCCAGCAGCTCCACAGGGTGGCCCCAGCATTTT. Translated: CASSSTGWPQHF.

This sequence joins TRBV6-1 and TRBJ2-7; 7 bases fit TRBD1. V shed 2 bases and J 2 bases; nucleotides not matched to a gene: 15. The V gene's germline CDR1 is MNHNS and CDR2 SASEGT. This CDR3 contains 18 residues. The CDR3 DNA reads as TGTGCCAGCAGTGAATACGGTATGGTGACAGGGTCAGCCTACGAGCAGTACTTC. It encodes CASSEYGMVTGSAYEQYF.

A few counts support this clone. V gene TRBV27 combines with J gene TRBJ2-2; TRBD1 matches at 10 bases. This CDR3 is built from 14 residues. V shed 7 bases and J 5 bases; nucleotides not matched to a gene: 4. Germline CDR1 is MNHEY and CDR2 is SMNVEV (reference sequence). CDR3 amino acids: CASNDRGQTGELFF. The CDR3 nucleotides are TGTGCCAGCAACGACAGGGGGCAAACCGGGGAGCTGTTTTTT.

V and J are TRBV7-9 and TRBJ2-2; D perhaps matches TRBD1 (6 bases). CDR1 and CDR2 (germline): SEHNR, FQNEAQ (reference sequence). This CDR3 has 19 residues. V shed 2 bases and J shed 1 base, with 20 bases lying between them. The CDR3 DNA follows: TGTGCCAGCAGCTTACTAAGGGGGATCTTGGGCAGGAACACCGGGGAGCTGTTTTTT. Its translation: CASSLLRGILGRNTGELFF.

This chain connects TRBV21-1 to TRBJ1-1; the D call TRBD1 from the table was never checked on the DNA. TRBV21-1 is shown as a pseudogene. The CDR3 length is 14 residues. DNA of the CDR3: TGTGCCAGCAGCGGACAGGGGGCGAACACTGAAGCTTTCTTT. Its protein is CASSGQGANTEAFF.

The CDR3 coding sequence is TGTGCCAGCAGTAATACAGGGCCACAATACAATGAGCAGTTCTTC. Its translation: CASSNTGPQYNEQFF. This chain connects TRBV27 to TRBJ2-1; the D gene is possibly TRBD1 (6 bases). Germline V CDR1 and CDR2: MNHEY, SMNVEV (reference sequence). The V end lost 5 bases, the J end lost 4 bases, and 15 bases lay between the germline ends. The CDR3 sequence is 15 residues long.

V usage is TRBV7-8 and J usage is TRBJ2-2; 11 bases agree with TRBD2. The CDR3 runs 16 residues. After removal of 1 base from V and 5 bases from J, the junction contained 3 bases not matched to a gene. Germline V CDR1 and CDR2: SGHVS, FQNEAQ. CDR3 protein: CASSLGASGRTGELFF. CDR3 nucleotides: TGTGCCAGCAGCTTAGGGGCTAGCGGGAGGACCGGGGAGCTGTTTTTT.

The gene calls are TRBV7-2 and TRBJ1-2, with D possibly matching TRBD1 (5 bases). Germline V CDR1 and CDR2: SGHTA, FQGNSA. This CDR3 region has 15 residues. V shed 1 base and J shed 4 bases, with 13 bases lying between them. The DNA of the CDR3 is TGTGCCAGCAGCTTAGATTCTGGGGGGAGCTATGGCTACACCTTC. It codes for CASSLDSGGSYGYTF.